What follows are 24 T cell receptor beta chains derived from one specimen sequenced in a study of blood T cell repertoires in COVID-19. Clones were read by immunoSEQ multiplex PCR, and TCRdb kept only the in-frame ones, dropping some. The sample lists roughly 400,000 clones; 70% to 90% were seen once. Sequenced input: PBMCs or T cells enriched from blood (not recorded which). The receptors come from a woman between 18 and 29 years old who had been exposed to COVID-19.

The chain joins TRBV28 to TRBJ1-5, with D possibly matching TRBD1 (6 bases). The V and J ends lost 7 bases and 5 bases respectively, with 18 bases between them. Per germline, CDR1 MDHEN and CDR2 SYDVKM. The length of the CDR3 is 15 residues. In DNA, the CDR3 is TGTGCCAGCACCAAGGGGGGGTCCTACTATCAGCCCCAGCATTTT. Translated, it gives CASTKGGSYYQPQHF.

The chain recombines TRBV13 with TRBJ1-6, with D uncertain. The germline V and J ends were trimmed by 1 base and 9 bases, with 4 bases remaining between them. The CDR3 is made up of 12 amino acids. Germline CDR1 and CDR2: PRHDT and FYEKMQ (reference sequence). CDR3 sequence: CASSLAVSPLHF. The CDR3 coding sequence is TGTGCCAGCAGCTTAGCGGTTTCACCCCTCCACTTT.

The rearrangement links TRBV3-1 (or the pseudogene TRBV3-2) to TRBJ2-7; a weak D match, TRBD2 (6 bases). This CDR3 comprises 12 residues. CDR1 and CDR2 (germline): LGHDT, YNNKEL (reference sequence). V lost 4 bases and J 6 bases, leaving 10 bases between the germline ends. The CDR3 reads CASSPGLLEQYF. The CDR3 DNA reads as TGTGCCAGCAGCCCGGGACTTCTCGAGCAGTACTTC.

The chain combines TRBV19 with TRBJ2-2; D perhaps matches TRBD2 (6 bases). Trimming pared 6 bases from V and 3 bases from J, leaving 14 bases between. The CDR3 runs to 15 residues. Germline assignment: CDR1 LNHDA and CDR2 SQIVND (reference sequence). DNA for the CDR3: TGTGCCAGTAGCTACAGGAGGGTGGACACCGGGGAGCTGTTTTTT. This translates into CASSYRRVDTGELFF.

The chain employs TRBV4-1 and TRBJ2-7; 7 bases map to TRBD1. Germline CDR1 reads MGHRA; CDR2 reads YSYEKL. The length of the CDR3 is 15 residues. V lost 2 bases and J lost 2; bases outside the gene matches: 6. CDR3 sequence reads: CASSQIGTATYEQYF. CDR3 nucleotide sequence: TGCGCCAGCAGCCAAATCGGGACAGCTACCTACGAGCAGTACTTC.

This chain links TRBV27 with TRBJ2-1, with 9 bases aligning to TRBD2. Germline loops: CDR1 MNHEY, CDR2 SMNVEV (reference sequence). V lost 3 bases, J lost 5 bases, and 8 bases stayed unmatched. The CDR3 spans 16 residues. The DNA for the CDR3 is TGTGCCAGCAGTTTCCTCTTGGCGGGGGGGAACAATGAGCAGTTCTTC. Its protein product is CASSFLLAGGNNEQFF.

The rearrangement uses TRBV24-1 and TRBJ2-1; 10 nucleotides agree with TRBD2. The CDR3 totals 14 residues. The J segment lost 5 bases and the V segment lost 8 bases, leaving 5 bases of the junction unmatched. CDR1 KGHDR and CDR2 SFDVKD come from the germline V gene. CDR3: CATNSGRTNNEQFF. CDR3 nucleotide sequence: TGTGCCACCAATAGCGGGAGGACTAACAATGAGCAGTTCTTC.

The chain links TRBV27 to TRBJ2-1; the D gene is possibly TRBD2 (6 bases). Per germline, CDR1 MNHEY and CDR2 SMNVEV (reference sequence). The V end lost 2 bases, the J end lost 8 bases, and 10 bases lay between the germline ends. There are 13 residues in the CDR3. DNA of the CDR3: TGTGCCAGCAGTTTAAGGGACTGGGATGAGCAGTTCTTC. This encodes CASSLRDWDEQFF.

In its sample, this clone was seen once. The rearrangement links TRBV19 to TRBJ1-2, with D perhaps matching TRBD1 (5 bases). Germline V CDR1 and CDR2: LNHDA, SQIVND (reference sequence). V lost 3 bases and J 6 bases, leaving 11 bases between the germline ends. The CDR3 is 13 amino acids. The CDR3 loop is CASSMSQGNGYTF. The CDR3 DNA sequence: TGTGCCAGTAGTATGTCGCAGGGTAATGGCTACACCTTC.

The chain carries TRBV6-5 and TRBJ1-2; TRBD1 matches 8 bases. V gave up 6 bases and J gave up 7 bases; unmatched junction bases: 7. The CDR3 consists of 13 residues. Germline-derived CDR1 and CDR2 are MNHEY and SVGAGI. CDR3 protein: CASSPTGEGGYTF. The CDR3 DNA sequence: TGTGCCAGCAGCCCGACAGGGGAGGGTGGCTACACCTTC.

This rearrangement joins TRBV6-7 to TRBJ2-3, with 9 bases matching TRBD2. TRBV6-7 is assigned to the ORF class and has an uncertain function. The V segment lost 4 bases and the J segment 1 base; nucleotides outside the gene matches: 9. The CDR3 is 17 amino acids. The CDR3 spells CASSSIPLAGRTDTQYF. CDR3 in DNA: TGTGCCAGCAGTTCCATCCCACTAGCGGGCCGCACAGATACGCAGTATTTT.

The chain joins TRBV29-1 to TRBJ2-1, with D uncertain. V was cut by 6 bases and J by 4 bases, with 16 bases left in between. The CDR3 consists of 14 residues. CDR1 and CDR2 (germline): SQVTM, ANQGSEA. This CDR3 is CSVPSSSLYNEQFF. DNA of the CDR3: TGCAGCGTCCCGTCTAGTTCCCTATACAATGAGCAGTTCTTC.

The chain is built from TRBV27 and TRBJ1-5; 8 bases are a match to TRBD1. V trimming: 7 bases; J trimming: 4 bases; junction bases outside the gene matches: 6. Germline V gene data show CDR1 as MNHEY and CDR2 as SMNVEV (reference sequence). The CDR3 extends over 14 amino acids. CDR3 amino acids: CASKPGTGNQPQHF. The CDR3 DNA is TGTGCCAGCAAGCCCGGGACAGGAAATCAGCCCCAGCATTTT.

The chain links TRBV4-2 to TRBJ1-1, with TRBD1 matching over 7 bases. Germline V gene data show CDR1 as LGHNA and CDR2 as YNFKEQ. The CDR3 is made up of 15 amino acids. Trimming cost V 0 bases and J 6 bases; bases outside gene matches: 7. CDR3 bases: TGTGCCAGCAGCCAAGAGGCAGGGGGGAGGTCTGAAGCTTTCTTT. It specifies CASSQEAGGRSEAFF.

This clone has a single count. This sequence joins TRBV25-1 and TRBJ1-1; maybe TRBD1 (5 bases). The CDR3 consists of 15 residues. Trimming removed 2 bases at V and 3 bases at J, with 13 bases between. Germline V lookup: CDR1 MGHDK, CDR2 SYGVNS. The chain's CDR3 is CASSESGKGHTEAFF. In DNA form, the CDR3 reads TGTGCCAGCAGTGAAAGCGGGAAGGGACACACTGAAGCTTTCTTT.

This clone was observed a few times. The chain recombines TRBV3-1 (or the pseudogene TRBV3-2) with TRBJ1-6; TRBD1 matches 8 bases. The V and J ends lost 1 base and 13 bases, in that order; junction bases with no gene match: 9. Germline-derived CDR1 and CDR2 are LGHDT and YNNKEL (reference sequence). There are 15 residues in the CDR3. The CDR3 loop reads CASSQGTGGSPPLHF. The CDR3 bases are TGTGCCAGCAGCCAAGGAACAGGGGGGTCCCCCCCCCTCCACTTT.

V is TRBV30 and J is TRBJ1-3; possibly TRBD1 for D (5 bases). Trimming removed 3 bases at V and 16 bases at J, with 16 bases between. The CDR3 has 11 residues. CDR1 and CDR2 from the germline V gene are GTSNPN and SVGIG (reference sequence). The DNA of the CDR3 is TGTGCCTGGAGCTTGGGCAGGGTGGGTTATTTT. Its protein product is CAWSLGRVGYF.

The rearrangement uses TRBV15 and TRBJ1-4; D is perhaps TRBD1 (5 bases). Germline CDR1 LNHNV, CDR2 YYDKDF (reference sequence). The V end was cut by 3 bases, the J end by 7 bases, with 18 bases between. This CDR3 region has 16 residues. The CDR3 is CATSRTQGVIGEKLFF. CDR3 bases: TGTGCCACCAGCAGGACCCAGGGCGTCATAGGTGAAAAACTGTTTTTT.

The rearrangement uses TRBV29-1 and TRBJ1-1; possible D gene TRBD1, 5 bases. V was shortened by 6 bases and J by 4 bases, with 12 bases between the two germline ends. Germline loops: CDR1 SQVTM, CDR2 ANQGSEA. The CDR3 has 12 amino acids. The CDR3 DNA reads TGCAGCGTGCTATTGGGGGGCACTGAAGCTTTCTTT. It specifies CSVLLGGTEAFF.

The rearrangement joins TRBV24-1 to TRBJ2-1, with D possibly TRBD1 on 6 matching bases. V lost 4 bases and J 4 bases, leaving 7 bases between the germline ends. The CDR3 extends over 13 amino acids. Germline V gives CDR1 KGHDR, CDR2 SFDVKD. This CDR3 reads CATSEQGYNEQFF. CDR3 DNA sequence: TGTGCCACCAGTGAACAGGGTTACAATGAGCAGTTCTTC.

The rearrangement uses TRBV7-6 and TRBJ2-7; 7 bases align to TRBD1. The CDR3 is made up of 14 amino acids. V was clipped by 5 bases and J by 0 bases; unmatched bases: 4. Germline CDR1 is SGHVS and CDR2 is FNYEAQ. The CDR3, as DNA: TGTGCCAGCAGCAGTCGGGACAGCTCCTACGAGCAGTACTTC. Its protein product is CASSSRDSSYEQYF.

This chain's CDR3 is CSASPPTGIVRGEQYF. CDR3 DNA: TGCAGTGCTAGTCCACCGACAGGGATCGTACGGGGCGAGCAGTACTTC. The chain uses TRBV20-1 and TRBJ2-7; the match to TRBD1 covers 7 bases. This CDR3 contains 16 residues. The V gene end was trimmed by 3 bases and the J gene end by 6 bases; junction bases not matched to a gene: 17. The germline V gene encodes CDR1 DFQATT and CDR2 SNEGSKA (reference sequence).

This rearrangement joins TRBV28 to TRBJ2-7; TRBD2 matches 7 bases. Germline loops: CDR1 MDHEN, CDR2 SYDVKM. The CDR3 runs 14 residues. J lost 3 bases, V lost 6 bases, and 8 bases had no gene match. CDR3 sequence reads: CASSPPSGYYEQYF. CDR3 sequence (DNA): TGTGCCAGCAGCCCACCTAGCGGCTACTACGAGCAGTACTTC.

The chain links TRBV6-4 to TRBJ2-1; 7 bases fit TRBD1. The CDR3 covers 14 residues. Germline CDR1 and CDR2: MRHNA and SNTAGT. V lost 6 bases to trimming and J lost 5 bases; unmatched junction nucleotides: 7. The CDR3 is CASSLGQLNNEQFF. CDR3 coding DNA: TGTGCCAGCAGCCTGGGACAGCTAAACAATGAGCAGTTCTTC.